This entry lists 10 T cell receptor beta chains sequenced from one sample in a study of shared clonotypes between healthy human individuals. Sequenced by immunoSEQ multiplex PCR; TCRdb stores in-frame clones only, minus some. The sample lists around 990,000 clones; approximately 80% were seen once. The source material was memory CD4+ T cells from PBMCs. Subset indicated: CD45RA-negative fraction. The source of these receptors is a man between 18 and 29 years old in good health. Some clones in this sample may be carry-over from other donors' samples.

The chain links TRBV19 to TRBJ2-5; D call uncertain. CDR3 length equals 14 residues. V was pared by 6 bases and J by 4 bases, with 15 bases between. CDR1 and CDR2 (germline): LNHDA, SQIVND (reference sequence). The CDR3: CASSPMRTPETQYF. CDR3 in DNA: TGTGCCAGTAGCCCGATGCGAACACCAGAGACCCAGTACTTC.

The chain combines TRBV6-1 with TRBJ2-7; 9 nucleotides line up with TRBD2. The CDR3 runs to 13 residues. V trimming: 6 bases; J trimming: 5 bases; junction bases outside the gene matches: 5. The germline gives CDR1 MNHNS, CDR2 SASEGT. CDR3 region: CASRGTSTHEQYF. The CDR3 DNA reads TGTGCCAGCAGGGGGACTAGCACCCACGAGCAGTACTTC.

In its sample, this clone was seen once. The chain uses TRBV11-1 and TRBJ1-2; 10 nucleotides agree with TRBD1. Trimming took 5 bases from V and 8 from J; bases not matched to a gene: 8. This CDR3 contains 14 residues. Germline lookup yields CDR1 SGHAT and CDR2 FQDESV (reference sequence). The CDR3 DNA sequence: TGTGCCAGCAGCACCGGACAGGGGGTAGGCGGCTACACCTTC. Protein product: CASSTGQGVGGYTF. Full variable domain (rest looked up from reference TRBV11-1 and TRBJ1-2): EAEVAQSPRYKITEKSQAVAFWCDPISGHATLYWYRQILGQGPELLVQFQDESVVDDSQLPKDRFSAERLKGVDSTLKIQPAELGDSAMYLCASSTGQGVGGYTFGSGTRLTVV.

The V gene is TRBV6-1, the J gene TRBJ2-7; TRBD1 is a possible D gene (6 bases). The CDR3 is 15 amino acids. V shed 2 bases and J shed 7 bases, with 18 bases lying between them. Germline V gene lookup returns CDR1 MNHNS and CDR2 SASEGT. CDR3 sequence: CASSECRDTFCEQYF. For the CDR3, the DNA is TGTGCCAGCAGTGAATGTCGGGACACCTTTTGTGAGCAGTACTTC.

The genes are TRBV28 and TRBJ1-2, with D hard to call. V was pared by 3 bases and J by 8 bases, with 16 bases between. Looked up from germline, CDR1 is MDHEN and CDR2 is SYDVKM. The CDR3 runs 14 residues. The CDR3 reads CASSFVKSLGGYTF. In DNA, the CDR3 is TGTGCCAGCAGTTTCGTGAAGTCCTTAGGCGGCTACACCTTC.

V is TRBV29-1 and J is TRBJ2-5; perhaps TRBD1 as D (6 bases). The last part of the DNA fits TRBJ2-7 better; the J call may be wrong. The length of the CDR3 is 13 residues. The germline V gene has CDR1 SQVTM and CDR2 ANQGSEA. Here the CDR3 reads CSVGLGAGYEQYF. The CDR3 DNA is TGCAGCGTTGGTTTGGGGGCTGGCTACGAGCAGTACTTC.

This clone has more than one count but fewer than ten. The chain links TRBV4-3 to TRBJ2-7; TRBD1 matches 8 bases. Losses at the gene ends were 4 bases for V and 2 bases for J; bases not matched to a gene: 4. Germline CDR1 is LGHNA and CDR2 is YSLEER. This CDR3 comprises 14 residues. DNA for the CDR3: TGCGCCAGCAGCCCAAGGACAGGGCCCTACGAGCAGTACTTC. Its protein product is CASSPRTGPYEQYF.

This clone was seen only once. V and J are TRBV7-9 and TRBJ2-1; D is unresolved. Germline lookup yields CDR1 SEHNR and CDR2 FQNEAQ (reference sequence). This CDR3 is built from 15 residues. V shed 6 bases and J shed 0 bases, with 12 bases lying between them. CDR3 DNA: TGTGCCAGCAGACCGACGGTCAGCTCCTACAATGAGCAGTTCTTC. Amino acid sequence: CASRPTVSSYNEQFF.

This clone turned up a few times. The V gene is TRBV7-6, the J gene TRBJ2-3; D tentatively reads TRBD1 or TRBD2 (5 bases each). Trimming removed 5 bases at V and 6 bases at J, with 15 bases between. The CDR3 runs 14 residues. The germline CDR1 and CDR2 sequences are SGHVS and FNYEAQ. CDR3 amino acids: CASSPGPASDTQYF. The CDR3 DNA follows: TGTGCCAGCAGCCCGGGACCGGCTTCGGATACGCAGTATTTT.

The chain links TRBV7-2 to TRBJ2-2; 7 nucleotides line up with TRBD2. Germline loops: CDR1 SGHTA, CDR2 FQGNSA. The CDR3 runs 16 residues. The trim removed 5 bases at V and 6 bases at J, leaving 12 bases unmatched. CDR3: CASSPPNAGVAGELFF. CDR3 in DNA: TGTGCCAGCAGCCCGCCCAACGCGGGAGTGGCCGGGGAGCTGTTTTTT.